The rows below give T cell receptor beta chains drawn from one sample of a study of cytomegalovirus exposure and HLA in healthy donors. TCRdb's table, derived via immunoSEQ multiplex PCR, lists solely in-frame clones and lacks some. The sample lists fewer than 200,000 clones; 82% were seen once. Sequencing input: PBMCs. All receptors derive from a girl aged 5-17 years in good health and CMV-seropositive. Both conserved end residues are trimmed from each CDR3. The order of the fields is clone size, V gene, CDR3 protein. Size values are once, few and many counts, or a class for expanded clones, and some rows have none.

NA | TRBV25-1 | ASSQSSGGARRNEQF
NA | TRBV5-4 | ASSLVGPTQETQY
NA | TRBV30 | ACHRTGYGYT
NA | TRBV27 | ASSPWTGLNTEAF
NA | TRBV19 | ASSRQGDSNQPQH
NA | TRBV6-5 | ASSREAKAF
NA | TRBV30 | AWSFPSGSYNEQF
few | TRBV7-8 | ASSLVVGRWEGTKGTDTQY
NA | TRBV5-1 | ASSLDRGRGSGTQY
NA | TRBV21-1 | ASSKIFGVTNEKLF
NA | TRBV2 | ASSTGVGTDTQY
NA | TRBV25-1 | ASSDHGVGELF
NA | TRBV2 | ASSETTALGYT
NA | TRBV7-9 | ASSRGLETQY
NA | TRBV7-9 | ASSLVGQPGEKLF
NA | TRBV15 | ATSREREQGATNEKLF
NA | TRBV27 | ASSADTSGEGADTQY
NA | TRBV18 | ASSPKIGQDSGNTIY
NA | TRBV18 | ASSPGTGDHEQY
NA | TRBV5-1 | ASSDEMTSGNTDTQY